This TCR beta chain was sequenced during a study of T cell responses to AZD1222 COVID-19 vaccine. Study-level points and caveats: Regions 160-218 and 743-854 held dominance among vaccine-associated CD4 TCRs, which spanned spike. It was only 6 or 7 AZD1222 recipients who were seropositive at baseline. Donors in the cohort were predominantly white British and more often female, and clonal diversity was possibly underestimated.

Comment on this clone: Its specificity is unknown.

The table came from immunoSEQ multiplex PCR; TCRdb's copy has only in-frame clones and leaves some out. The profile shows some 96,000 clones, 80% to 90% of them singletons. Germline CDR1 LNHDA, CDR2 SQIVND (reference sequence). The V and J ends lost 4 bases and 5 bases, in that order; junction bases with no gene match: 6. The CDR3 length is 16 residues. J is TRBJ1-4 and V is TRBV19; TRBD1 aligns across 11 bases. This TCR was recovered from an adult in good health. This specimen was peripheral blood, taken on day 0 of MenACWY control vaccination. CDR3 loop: CASSTRDRGRNEKLFF. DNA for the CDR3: TGTGCCAGTAGTACGCGGGACAGGGGGAGGAATGAAAAACTGTTTTTT.